The rows below give T cell receptor beta chains drawn from one sample of a study of human T cells and chemical hapten exposure. TCRdb called the RACE reads again in MiXCR, with one record for every CDR3 protein. The table records 75,000 to 90,000 distinct CDR3 sequences, approximately 12% of them present only once. This specimen was whole blood, taken in connection with sensitization to the hapten diphenylcyclopropenone (DPC). Source of these receptors: a woman aged 60-70 years with alopecia areata. Some clones in this sample may be carry-over from other donors' samples. The CDR3 runs from the conserved cysteine through the conserved F or W. The D gene is left open where the match is weak. Some rows mark clone size as missing; the rest say once, few, many or name a class of expanded clone.

>TRBV5-4|TRBD2|TRBJ2-1|NA
TGTGCCAGCAGCATAGAGCGGGGGGGCTACAATGAGCAGTTCTTC
CASSIERGGYNEQFF
>TRBV2|NA|TRBJ1-5|NA
TGTGCCAGCAGGGCCCAGTTGGCCCAGCATTTT
CASRAQLAQHF
>TRBV12-3/TRBV12-4|TRBD1|TRBJ1-1|NA
TGTGCCAGCAGTCCATTTACAGGGGGGGGCACTGAAGCTTTCTTT
CASSPFTGGGTEAFF
>TRBV7-2|TRBD1|TRBJ1-1|few
TGTGCCAGCAGCTCCTACAGGGGAATGAACACTGAAGCTTTCTTT
CASSSYRGMNTEAFF
>TRBV7-2|TRBD1|TRBJ1-5|many
TGTGCCAGCAGCTTAGTAGGGACAGAAAGTAATCAGCCCCAGCATTTT
CASSLVGTESNQPQHF
>TRBV5-1|NA|TRBJ1-4|NA
TGCGCCAGCAGCACAAAAGGGAGGGGATTCGCAACTAATGAAAAACTGTTTTTT
CASSTKGRGFATNEKLFF
>TRBV11-3|TRBD2|TRBJ2-1|many
TGTGCCAGCAGCACTAGCGTTGGTGAGCAGTTCTTC
CASSTSVGEQFF
>TRBV5-1|TRBD1|TRBJ2-2|few
TGCGCCAGCAGCTTGGGACAGGGGGCGAACACCGGGGAGCTGTTTTTT
CASSLGQGANTGELFF
>TRBV13|NA|TRBJ1-2|many
TGTGCCAGCAGCACCGACCCTCCGATGGTAGCTAACTATGGCTACACCTTC
CASSTDPPMVANYGYTF
>TRBV29-1|TRBD1|TRBJ1-1|NA
TGCAGCGCTGCACAGGGGACGAACACTGAAGCTTTCTTT
CSAAQGTNTEAFF
>TRBV3-1|NA|TRBJ1-2|NA
TGTGCCAGCAGCCCCCCAAACAATGGGGACTATGGCTACACCTTC
CASSPPNNGDYGYTF
>TRBV18|TRBD2|TRBJ2-7|few
TGTGCCAGCTCACCACGGGGGGGGTCCTCCTACGAGCAGTACTTC
CASSPRGGSSYEQYF
>TRBV3-1|NA|TRBJ1-2|many
TGTGCCAGCAGTCTAGGGACAACGTATGGCTACACCTTC
CASSLGTTYGYTF
>TRBV12-3/TRBV12-4|NA|TRBJ2-6|many
TGTGCCAGCGGGTCAGCCGGGGCCAACGTCCTGACTTTC
CASGSAGANVLTF
>TRBV3-1|NA|TRBJ2-7|NA
TGTGCCAGCAGGGCGGGGCTAGAGACAACGGAGGAGCAGTACTTC
CASRAGLETTEEQYF
>TRBV29-1|TRBD1|TRBJ2-5|NA
TGCAGCGTTGATTTATCCCTTTGGGGACAGCACGGAGGGACCCAGTACTTC
CSVDLSLWGQHGGTQYF
>TRBV9|NA|TRBJ2-2|few
TGTGCCAGCAGCGTAGTTGAGAACACCGGGGAGCTGTTTTTT
CASSVVENTGELFF
>TRBV6-6|NA|TRBJ1-1|NA
TGTGCCAGCACCTACGTCCGAACAGCGAACACTGAAGCTTTCTTT
CASTYVRTANTEAFF
>TRBV7-2|TRBD2|TRBJ2-5|many
TGTGTTAGCGGGGTTCAAGAGACCCAGTACTTC
CVSGVQETQYF
>TRBV29-1|NA|TRBJ2-7|many
TGCAGCGTTGCCGGTGTTGCCAAGAACTACGAGCAGTACTTC
CSVAGVAKNYEQYF
>TRBV20-1|TRBD2|TRBJ2-5|many
TGCAGTGCCAGACGGGGGGGCTCGGAGACCCAGTACTTC
CSARRGGSETQYF
>TRBV7-9|TRBD2|TRBJ2-1|NA
TGTGCCAGCAGCTCTATTTTTAGCGGGAGGACATACAATGAGCAGTTCTTC
CASSSIFSGRTYNEQFF
>TRBV11-2|NA|TRBJ2-1|NA
TGTGCCAGCAGCGCCCGGTACAATGAGCAGTTCTTC
CASSARYNEQFF
>TRBV5-1|NA|TRBJ1-6|few
TGCGCCAGCAGCGTGGAGTCTGCTAATTCACCCCTCCACTTT
CASSVESANSPLHF
>TRBV30|NA|TRBJ1-1|once
TGTGCCTGGAGTTTTGACAGGCTAACTGAAGCTTTCTTT
CAWSFDRLTEAFF
>TRBV12-3/TRBV12-4|NA|TRBJ2-5|few
TGTGCCAGCGTCCCCGGACAGGCTAGCGGAGCCCAGTACTTC
CASVPGQASGAQYF
>TRBV2|NA|TRBJ2-7|NA
TGTGCCAGCAGTACAATAGCGATCGAGCAGTACTTC
CASSTIAIEQYF
>TRBV4-1|NA|TRBJ1-1|few
TGCGCCAGCAGCCAATACGCAGGGGCGGTTGAAGCTTTCTTT
CASSQYAGAVEAFF
>TRBV29-1|TRBD1|TRBJ1-5|NA
TGCAGCGGCCTCCAGGGGGACGGACAGCCCCAGCATTTT
CSGLQGDGQPQHF
>TRBV6-5|NA|TRBJ2-2|many
TGTGCCATACGGGACTCCGACACCGGGGAGCTGTTTTTT
CAIRDSDTGELFF
>TRBV27|TRBD1|TRBJ1-2|once
TGTGCCAGCAGGCGATGGGCGGACAGGGACTATGGCTACACCTTC
CASRRWADRDYGYTF
>TRBV25-1|NA|TRBJ2-7|NA
TGTGCCAGCAGTGAATCCTATGGCGAGCAGTACTTC
CASSESYGEQYF
>TRBV2|TRBD1|TRBJ2-2|NA
TGTGCCAGCAGCCTACAGGGGGGAAACACCGGGGAGCTGTTTTTT
CASSLQGGNTGELFF
>TRBV7-6|TRBD2|TRBJ2-5|many
TGTGCCAGCAGCTTAGGGGTAGCGGGGCTCCAAGAGACCCAGTACTTC
CASSLGVAGLQETQYF
>TRBV5-6|TRBD2|TRBJ2-5|few
TGTGCCAGCAGCCTAGCGGGGTTAGAGACCCAGTACTTC
CASSLAGLETQYF
>TRBV5-8|NA|TRBJ1-5|NA
TGTGCCAGCAGCTGGACAGTGACGTATAGCAATCAGCCCCAGCATTTT
CASSWTVTYSNQPQHF
>TRBV10-3|NA|TRBJ1-1|many
TGTGCCATCTCTCGGTCCTCGAACACTGAAGCTTTCTTT
CAISRSSNTEAFF
>TRBV11-2|NA|TRBJ2-1|many
TGTGCCAGCAGCATAATTCCGGGGGAGCAGTTCTTC
CASSIIPGEQFF
>TRBV6-5|NA|TRBJ1-5|few
TGTGCCAGCAGCCCTGGACGGAAGAATCAGCCCCAGCATTTT
CASSPGRKNQPQHF
>TRBV12-3/TRBV12-4|NA|TRBJ1-4|NA
TGTGCCAGCAGTTTCGTCCGGGGGGCTGGCGAAAAACTGTTTTTT
CASSFVRGAGEKLFF
>TRBV19|NA|TRBJ2-1|many
TGTGCCAGTACCGGTTGGGATAATGAGCAGTTCTTC
CASTGWDNEQFF
>TRBV4-1|NA|TRBJ2-1|NA
TGCGCCAGCAGCCGCAGGGACTCCACCGGGGGTGAGCAGTTCTTC
CASSRRDSTGGEQFF
>TRBV6-5|NA|TRBJ1-2|few
TGTGCCAGCAGTTACTTCGCAGGGAGCCAGGCCTATGGCTACACCTTC
CASSYFAGSQAYGYTF
>TRBV5-8|TRBD2|TRBJ2-7|NA
TGTGCCAGCAGATCCGGGACTAGCGGGGGGTACGAGCAGTACTTC
CASRSGTSGGYEQYF
>TRBV7-9|TRBD1|TRBJ2-1|few
TGTGCCAGCAGCCTGTCTCAGGGGGTCGGTGAGCAGTTCTTC
CASSLSQGVGEQFF
>TRBV7-2|NA|TRBJ2-3|few
TGTGCCAGCAGCCTCCAAACAGATACGCAGTATTTT
CASSLQTDTQYF
>TRBV3-1|TRBD2|TRBJ2-1|many
TGTGCCAGCAGCCAAGTCCTGTTAGCGGGCCGGCGGAACAATGAGCAGTTCTTC
CASSQVLLAGRRNNEQFF
>TRBV24-1|NA|TRBJ2-2|few
TGTGCCACCAGTGATCCTTCTCGGGCGGCCGGGGAGCTGTTTTTT
CATSDPSRAAGELFF
>TRBV20-1|TRBD2|TRBJ2-3|few
TGCAGTGCTAGTCATCCGGGGGGGCCGGGAGATACGCAGTATTTT
CSASHPGGPGDTQYF
>TRBV9|NA|TRBJ2-7|NA
TGTGCCAGCAGCGTAGCTGGACATAACTACGAGCAGTACTTC
CASSVAGHNYEQYF
>TRBV6-6|TRBD1|TRBJ2-3|many
TGTGCCAGCAGTTACAAGCAGGGGGTCCGCACAGATACGCAGTATTTT
CASSYKQGVRTDTQYF
>TRBV7-2|NA|TRBJ2-5|NA
TGTGCCAGCAGCCCCCGGAAGCCCCACCAAGAGACCCAGTACTTC
CASSPRKPHQETQYF
>TRBV5-1|TRBD2|TRBJ2-3|many
TGCGCCAGCAGCTCCCAGGGACTAGCGGGGGGGAAAACAGATACGCAGTATTTT
CASSSQGLAGGKTDTQYF
>TRBV5-4|TRBD1|TRBJ2-5|NA
TGTGCCAGCAGCGTAAGAACAGGGGAAGAGACCCAGTACTTC
CASSVRTGEETQYF
>TRBV20-1|NA|TRBJ1-2|NA
TGCAGTGCTAAGGGGCAGGGTGATGGCTACACCTTC
CSAKGQGDGYTF
>TRBV3-1|TRBD1|TRBJ1-2|NA
TGTGCCAGCAGCCAAGTGGATGGACAGGGGAATGGCTACACCTTC
CASSQVDGQGNGYTF
>TRBV6-1|NA|TRBJ2-1|NA
TGTGCCAGCAGTGCTCGCAATGAGCAGTTCTTC
CASSARNEQFF
>TRBV9|NA|TRBJ1-1|NA
TGTGCCAGCAGTCAAACAACGAACACTGAAGCTTTCTTT
CASSQTTNTEAFF